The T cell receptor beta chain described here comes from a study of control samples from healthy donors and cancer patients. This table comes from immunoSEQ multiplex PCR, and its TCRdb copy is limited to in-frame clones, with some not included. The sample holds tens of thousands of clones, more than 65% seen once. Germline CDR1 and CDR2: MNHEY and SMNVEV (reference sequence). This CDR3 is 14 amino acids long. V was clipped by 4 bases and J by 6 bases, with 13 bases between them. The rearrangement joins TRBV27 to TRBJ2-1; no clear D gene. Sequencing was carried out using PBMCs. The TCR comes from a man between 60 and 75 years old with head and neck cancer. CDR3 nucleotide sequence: TGTGCCAGCAGTTCTCTCGTTTTGGGCAATGAGCAGTTCTTC. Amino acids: CASSSLVLGNEQFF.